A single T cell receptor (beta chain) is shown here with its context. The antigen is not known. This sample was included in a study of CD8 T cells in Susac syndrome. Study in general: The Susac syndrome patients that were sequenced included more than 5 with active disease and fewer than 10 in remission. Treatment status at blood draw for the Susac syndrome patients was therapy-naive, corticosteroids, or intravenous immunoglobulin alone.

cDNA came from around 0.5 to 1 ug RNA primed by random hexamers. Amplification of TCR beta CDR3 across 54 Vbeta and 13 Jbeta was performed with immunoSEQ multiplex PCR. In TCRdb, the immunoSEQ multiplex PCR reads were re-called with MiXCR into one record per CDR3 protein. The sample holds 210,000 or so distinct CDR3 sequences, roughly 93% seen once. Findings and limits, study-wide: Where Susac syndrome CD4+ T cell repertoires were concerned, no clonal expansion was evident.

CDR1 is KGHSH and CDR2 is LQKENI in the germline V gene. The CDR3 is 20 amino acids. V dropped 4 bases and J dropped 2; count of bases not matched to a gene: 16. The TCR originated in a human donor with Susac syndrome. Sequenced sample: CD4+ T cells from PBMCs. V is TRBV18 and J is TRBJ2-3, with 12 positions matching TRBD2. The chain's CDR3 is CASSLRTLAGGPTFTDTQYF. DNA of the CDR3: TGTGCCAGCTCACTGAGGACACTAGCGGGGGGACCCACCTTCACAGATACGCAGTATTTT.